This T cell receptor beta chain comes out of a study of blood T cell repertoires in COVID-19. The CDR3 is 15 amino acids. Unmatched junction bases numbered 11, after V lost 4 bases and J lost 7 bases. Germline-derived CDR1 and CDR2 are SGDLS and YYNGEE. Only in-frame clones appear in the TCRdb table, and some are missing; sequencing was by immunoSEQ multiplex PCR. The sample holds around 140,000 clones; around 89% are singletons and the top ten take 10% to 15%. This sequence joins TRBV9 and TRBJ2-7, with 10 bases fitting TRBD2. The origin of this receptor is a man between 18 and 35 years old with COVID-19, enrolled during active disease. Specimen: peripheral blood. CDR3 protein: CASSPSSGSAGEQYF. The CDR3 DNA sequence: TGTGCCAGCAGCCCCTCTAGCGGGAGCGCCGGGGAGCAGTACTTC.